In its sample, the clone carrying this T cell receptor (beta chain) was seen a few times. The antigen is unknown. Individually, cDNA molecules had unique molecular identifiers attached to them. From the 5' RACE reads, TCRdb called clonotypes with MiXCR, one entry per CDR3 protein. Among approximately 80,000 distinct CDR3 sequences listed, 12% were seen once. This specimen belongs to a study of early T cells in non-severe SARS-CoV-2 infection. Across the study: Sequenced material consisted of bulk RNA (from unsorted whole blood), and chains were unpaired. General study points: In VDJdb matching, anti-spike CD8 responses were favored while private and CD4 specificities went missing.

The V segment lost 3 bases and the J segment 7 bases; nucleotides outside the gene matches: 9. The germline CDR1 and CDR2 sequences are WNHNN and SYGVQD (reference sequence). The CDR3 spans 15 residues. The sample was whole blood. This rearrangement joins TRBV10-1 to TRBJ2-1; 7 bases align to TRBD1. The source is an adult who was a healthcare worker with PCR-confirmed SARS-CoV-2 infection or an uninfected control (not recorded which). CDR3 region: CASSDSATRGNEQFF. The CDR3 DNA is TGCGCCAGCAGTGATTCGGCAACCAGGGGGAATGAGCAGTTCTTC.